The T cell receptor beta chain described here comes from a study of cytomegalovirus exposure and HLA in healthy donors. The assay was immunoSEQ multiplex PCR, and TCRdb's table has in-frame clones only and misses some. The data show under 150,000 clones, approximately 84% seen once. Comment on this clone: Its cognate antigen is unknown.

J lost 5 bases, V lost 5 bases, and 3 bases had no gene match. CDR3 size: 13 residues. Germline values: CDR1 MNHNY, CDR2 SVGAGI (reference sequence). Study-wide results and limits: Some TCR beta chains (roughly 150 of them) were listed as cytomegalovirus-associated.

The V and J genes are TRBV6-6 and TRBJ1-2; 9 bases map to TRBD1. Sequencing was done on a sample of PBMCs. The clonotype was recovered from a woman under 40 in good health and CMV-seronegative. The CDR3 sequence: CASSLDRGYGYTF. The CDR3 nucleotides are TGTGCCAGCAGTCTCGACAGGGGGTATGGCTACACCTTC.